The text below deals with one TCR beta chain. Original processing methods: Amplification with reference gene primers provided the estimates of nucleated cell counts. Only in-frame clones appear in the TCRdb table, and some are missing; sequencing was by immunoSEQ multiplex PCR. Clone size and V and J calls were adopted from that table, with D and trimming inferred from the DNA. The data hold 200,000 or so clones, with 85% to 90% observed a single time. The record originates from a study of blood T cell repertoires in COVID-19. Across the whole study: Sites across the United States, Italy and Spain contributed samples from acute and convalescent COVID-19. In each case, the material was cDNA or gDNA derived from T cells, B-cell-depleted T cells, or PBMCs.

The TCR comes from a man in his sixties with acute or convalescent COVID-19. Sequencing input: peripheral blood.

CDR3 nucleotides: TGTGCCAGCAGCCCGACGACAGGGGGCTACGGGGGGCAGTACTTC. Encoded protein: CASSPTTGGYGGQYF. This rearrangement joins TRBV7-6 to TRBJ2-7; 10 nucleotides line up with TRBD1. Germline V gives CDR1 SGHVS, CDR2 FNYEAQ. Unmatched junction bases numbered 13, after V lost 5 bases and J lost 9 bases. The CDR3 has 15 residues.